Presented here are 24 T cell receptor beta chains from one specimen sequenced in a study of regulatory T cells in long-lasting Graves disease. Library construction for TCR beta used iRepertoire HTBI primers and Arm-PCR of CDR3 regions. TCRdb reprocessed the multiplex PCR reads via MiXCR and lists one record per CDR3 protein. This sample carries about 500,000 distinct CDR3 sequences, under 20% of them seen once, and the ten largest clones take more than 9%. Time point denoted: newly diagnosed GD, antithyroid drugs for less than 3 months. Scientists built the TCR library using RNA that was extracted from PBMCs. These data were also reused for a study on T cells in Graves' hyperthyroidism and ophthalmopathy.

The source material was peripheral blood mononuclear cells (PBMCs), sampled at new diagnosis, from a patient treated with antithyroid drugs. Receptors were obtained from a middle-aged man with Graves disease.

The J gene is TRBJ2-3, the V gene TRBV29-1; 10 bases fit TRBD1. Germline V gene sequence: CDR1 SQVTM, CDR2 ANQGSEA. V lost 6 bases to trimming and J lost 0 bases; unmatched junction nucleotides: 3. The CDR3 covers 14 residues. CDR3 sequence: CSVGQGVSTDTQYF. Here the CDR3 DNA reads TGCAGCGTCGGACAGGGGGTTAGCACAGATACGCAGTATTTT.

For the CDR3, the DNA is TGTGCCAGCAGCCATCCAAGGAATGAAGCTTTCTTT. This codes for CASSHPRNEAFF. The genes are TRBV9 and TRBJ1-1; D not resolved. CDR1 is SGDLS, CDR2 YYNGEE, per germline. This CDR3 region has 12 residues. Trimming removed 4 bases at V and 7 bases at J, with 11 bases between.

Only a few counts were recorded for this clonotype. V usage is TRBV7-9 and J usage is TRBJ1-6; D uncertain. Per germline, CDR1 SEHNR and CDR2 FQNEAQ (reference sequence). V lost 2 bases and J lost 5, with 19 bases in between. CDR3 length: 18 residues. CDR3 sequence: CASSLSHPRAAHNSPLHF. The CDR3 DNA is TGTGCCAGCAGCTTATCTCATCCCCGGGCAGCCCATAATTCACCCCTCCACTTT.

This clonotype was recorded a few times. The gene calls are TRBV29-1 and TRBJ2-1; TRBD2 might be the D (5 bases). Deletions cut 6 bases from V and 5 bases from J, with 5 bases between. Germline CDR1 is SQVTM and CDR2 is ANQGSEA. This CDR3 spans 10 amino acids. CDR3 in amino acids: CSVGDNEQFF. CDR3 coding DNA: TGCAGCGTCGGGGACAATGAGCAGTTCTTC.

This clonotype was counted ten times or more. The chain has TRBV6-9 and TRBJ2-1; 9 bases fit TRBD2. V shed 3 bases, J shed 6 bases, and the junction held 6 bases outside the gene matches. CDR3 size: 15 residues. Germline V gene sequence: CDR1 MNHGY, CDR2 SVAAGI. The CDR3: CASSYRGLALNEQFF. CDR3 DNA: TGTGCCAGCAGTTACAGGGGACTAGCACTCAATGAGCAGTTCTTC.

The sample holds many counts of this clonotype. V and J are TRBV20-1 and TRBJ2-7, with D possibly matching TRBD1 (5 bases). Trimming shortened V by 6 bases and J by 6 bases, and 18 bases separated the two germline ends. This CDR3 spans 13 amino acids. CDR1 is DFQATT and CDR2 is SNEGSKA in the germline V gene (reference sequence). Here the CDR3 reads CSATTGSFGEQYF. The CDR3 coding sequence is TGCAGTGCCACCACAGGATCCTTCGGCGAGCAGTACTTC.

This clonotype was found a few times. V is TRBV19 and J is TRBJ2-5; the D is unclear. The CDR3 extends over 13 amino acids. Deletions cut 3 bases from V and 5 bases from J, with 10 bases between. Looked up from germline, CDR1 is LNHDA and CDR2 is SQIVND (reference sequence). The CDR3 region is CASSMGFRETQYF. Written as DNA, the CDR3 is TGTGCCAGTAGTATGGGCTTCCGGGAGACCCAGTACTTC. The variable domain in full, with the rest retrieved from reference TRBV19 and TRBJ2-5, is DGGITQSPKYLFRKEGQNVTLSCEQNLNHDAMYWYRQDPGQGLRLIYYSQIVNDFQKGDIAEGYSVSREKKESFPLTVTSAQKNPTAFYLCASSMGFRETQYFGPGTRLLVL.

At least ten counts were recorded for this clonotype. The V gene is TRBV20-1, the J gene TRBJ2-1; TRBD2 matches at 10 bases. The CDR3 extends over 15 amino acids. The junction had 3 bases not matched to a gene; V was cut back by 1 base and J by 3 bases. Per the germline V gene, CDR1 is DFQATT and CDR2 is SNEGSKA (reference sequence). The CDR3, as DNA: TGCAGTGCTAGAGGGCTAGCGGGAGTCTACAATGAGCAGTTCTTC. Translation: CSARGLAGVYNEQFF.

In this sample, this clonotype turned up many times. Compared with germline, one end of the junction differs, possibly owing to a read error. The rearrangement uses TRBV5-1 and TRBJ2-7; 9 bases map to TRBD1. Germline CDR1 and CDR2: SGHRS and YFSETQ. The CDR3 is 14 residues long. Here the CDR3 reads CASSLQGAGYEQYF. DNA of the CDR3: TGTGCCAGCTCTCTACAGGGGGCAGGCTACGAGCAGTACTTC.

Worth noting for this clonotype: This may be a read error, as it is one base from a much larger clone. The chain has TRBV12-3 or TRBV12-4 and TRBJ2-4; D possibly uses TRBD1 or TRBD2 (5 bases each). The CDR3 is made up of 14 amino acids. CDR3: CASSQGDPKTIQYF. Written as DNA, the CDR3 is TGTGCCAGCAGCCAGGGAGATCCCAAAACCATTCAGTACTTC.

This clonotype was counted only a few times. This chain joins TRBV11-3 and TRBJ2-1; the match to TRBD2 covers 14 bases. V lost 1 base and J lost 0; bases outside the gene matches: 5. This CDR3 spans 19 amino acids. The germline V gene encodes CDR1 SGHNT and CDR2 YENEEA. The CDR3 bases are TGTGCCAGCAGCTTAGCTCGGACTAGCGGGAGGAGCTCCTACAATGAGCAGTTCTTC. It translates to CASSLARTSGRSSYNEQFF. The full variable domain, its missing parts supplied by reference TRBV11-3 and TRBJ2-1, is EAGVVQSPRYKIIEKKQPVAFWCNPISGHNTLYWYLQNLGQGPELLIRYENEEAVDDSQLPKDRFSAERLKGVDSTLKIQPAELGDSAVYLCASSLARTSGRSSYNEQFFGPGTRLTVL.

In this sample, this clonotype turned up a few times. The chain links TRBV5-1 to TRBJ2-1; D unresolved. CDR1 and CDR2 from the germline V gene are SGHRS and YFSETQ. V was trimmed by 2 bases and J by 5 bases, leaving 11 bases between them. The CDR3 has 14 residues. The CDR3 coding sequence is TGCGCCAGCAGCTTAAATGCGGCTAACAATGAGCAGTTCTTC. Residues: CASSLNAANNEQFF.

J is TRBJ2-5 and V is TRBV25-1; perhaps TRBD2 as D (6 bases). The CDR3 length is 13 residues. Trimming removed 8 bases at V and 5 bases at J, with 15 bases between. In germline, CDR1 is MGHDK, CDR2 SYGVNS. The CDR3 DNA reads as TGTGCCAGCCTCGGAGGGCCGCAGGAGACCCAGTACTTC. The encoded protein is CASLGGPQETQYF.

There are many counts of this clonotype. The rearrangement links TRBV20-1 to TRBJ2-1; TRBD2 aligns across 11 bases. After removal of 5 bases from V and 5 bases from J, the junction contained 5 bases not matched to a gene. Germline V gene sequence: CDR1 DFQATT, CDR2 SNEGSKA (reference sequence). The CDR3 covers 14 residues. The CDR3: CSAFSGRGHNEQFF. In nucleotides, the CDR3 is TGCAGTGCTTTTAGCGGGAGGGGCCACAATGAGCAGTTCTTC.

The chain employs TRBV20-1 and TRBJ1-5; TRBD1 matches at 7 bases. The CDR3 is made up of 14 amino acids. J was trimmed by 1 base and V by 5 bases; bases with no gene match: 5. The germline V gene has CDR1 DFQATT and CDR2 SNEGSKA (reference sequence). CDR3 region: CSAADRVSNQPQHF. The DNA for the CDR3 is TGCAGTGCTGCCGACAGGGTGAGCAATCAGCCCCAGCATTTT.

In its sample, this clonotype was seen a few times. V and J are TRBV4-1 and TRBJ2-7; 7 bases map to TRBD1. Germline lookup yields CDR1 MGHRA and CDR2 YSYEKL. V lost 4 bases to trimming and J lost 3 bases; unmatched junction nucleotides: 9. The CDR3 totals 15 residues. The CDR3 bases are TGCGCCAGCAGCCCGAGGGACAGTCCGTTCTACGAGCAGTACTTC. Its protein product is CASSPRDSPFYEQYF.

The chain uses TRBV19 and TRBJ2-3, with 10 bases that match TRBD2. Germline V gene data show CDR1 as LNHDA and CDR2 as SQIVND (reference sequence). The V and J ends lost 5 bases and 6 bases, in that order; junction bases with no gene match: 8. The CDR3 length is 15 residues. The CDR3 protein is CASSVTSGKADTQYF. The CDR3 DNA reads as TGTGCCAGTAGTGTAACTAGCGGGAAAGCCGATACGCAGTATTTT.

This clonotype has ten or more counts. The chain recombines TRBV6-2 or TRBV6-3 with TRBJ2-7; D may correspond to TRBD1 or TRBD2 (5 bases each). The germline V and J ends were trimmed by 7 bases and 4 bases, with 23 bases remaining between them. Germline V lookup: CDR1 MNHEY, CDR2 SVGEGT. This CDR3 contains 16 residues. This chain's CDR3 is CASTIDAQERGYEQYF. The CDR3 DNA follows: TGTGCCAGCACCATCGACGCCCAGGAGAGGGGATACGAGCAGTACTTC.

This clonotype was seen many times. This chain connects TRBV27 to TRBJ2-7; no clear D gene. There are 13 residues in the CDR3. The V gene's germline CDR1 is MNHEY and CDR2 SMNVEV (reference sequence). Trimming cost V 9 bases and J 2 bases, with 14 bases left between them. DNA of the CDR3: TGTGCCAGTGCGACCAATGGCCCCTACGAGCAGTACTTC. It specifies CASATNGPYEQYF.

In this sample, this clonotype turned up many times. The rearrangement links TRBV7-3 to TRBJ2-1; D may be TRBD2 (6 bases). V lost 4 bases, J lost 9 bases, and 13 bases lay in between. The germline gives CDR1 SGHTA, CDR2 FQGTGA. This CDR3 contains 13 residues. The DNA for the CDR3 is TGTGCCAGCAGCTCCTGGACTAATGGTGAGCAGTTCTTC. Amino acids: CASSSWTNGEQFF.

The genes are TRBV20-1 and TRBJ2-7; TRBD2 is a possible D gene (7 bases). The CDR3 consists of 18 residues. The ends were cut back, 6 bases at V and 5 bases at J, with 32 bases in the middle. From germline, CDR1 is DFQATT and CDR2 SNEGSKA (reference sequence). The CDR3 DNA reads as TGCAGTGCCAGGACGGGCCGGTGGGGGGGGCGGGAGCGCCACGAGCAGTACTTC. This translates into CSARTGRWGGRERHEQYF.

The chain joins TRBV4-1 to TRBJ2-5; D uncertain. Trimming removed 1 base from V and 5 bases from J, with 11 bases in between. Looked up from germline, CDR1 is MGHRA and CDR2 is YSYEKL. The CDR3 totals 14 residues. CDR3 loop: CASSQVVGSETQYF. Written as DNA, the CDR3 is TGCGCCAGCAGCCAAGTGGTAGGAAGCGAGACCCAGTACTTC.

Regarding this clonotype: Germline is not matched at one junction end, which may reflect a read error. The chain joins TRBV5-1 to TRBJ2-7; D is unresolved. This CDR3 has 15 amino acids. Germline CDR1 reads SGHRS; CDR2 reads YFSETQ. The chain's CDR3 is CASSQDPTGDYEQYF. The CDR3 DNA reads as TGTGCCAGCAGCCAGGACCCTACCGGAGACTACGAGCAGTACTTC.

With respect to this clonotype: It is unclear where the CDR3 begins or ends on the DNA, so no DNA is shown, and the CDR3 is as TCRdb lists it. The CDR3 sequence is CASSFLETGVSEAFF. The chain joins TRBV12-3 or TRBV12-4 to TRBJ1-1; TRBD1, the table's D call, lacks a check against the DNA. With termini counted, the CDR3 has 15 amino acids.